The source of this T cell receptor (beta chain) is a study of prognosis after radiotherapy for stage I lung cancer. Study-wide points: After stereotactic body radiation therapy, median unique TCR clones were 6,861, down from over 8,500.

Concerning this clonotype itself: Its antigen remains unidentified.

Genomic DNA was subjected to two-round multiplex PCR for amplification of TCR beta CDR3. The authors ran first-round PCR with primers specific to each TRBV and TRBJ gene. TCRdb redid the calling of the multiplex PCR reads with MiXCR, one entry per CDR3 protein. The sample consists of around 27,000 distinct CDR3 sequences, 31% of them appearing once. Germline V gives CDR1 LGHNA, CDR2 YNFKEQ. The CDR3 runs to 16 residues. The V and J ends lost 4 bases and 6 bases, in that order; junction bases with no gene match: 8. This sequence originates from a donor older than 45 with non-small cell lung cancer. Sequenced here: PBMCs, sampled before or after stereotactic body radiation therapy (not recorded which). The J gene is TRBJ2-1, the V gene TRBV4-2; 11 nucleotides align to TRBD1. The CDR3 protein is CASSRRTGGATNEQFF. As DNA, the CDR3 is TGTGCCAGCAGCCGCAGGACAGGGGGCGCGACCAATGAGCAGTTCTTC.